This passage covers 25 T cell receptor beta chains from one sample sequenced in a study of blood T cell repertoires in COVID-19. Here immunoSEQ multiplex PCR was the method, and the copy in TCRdb shows in-frame clones only, minus some. The sample carries about 400,000 clones, nearly 90% recorded once. Sequenced material: PBMCs or T cells enriched from blood (not recorded which). The receptors originated from a woman aged 18-29 years with acute COVID-19.

The rearrangement joins TRBV19 to TRBJ1-4; D remains unclear. Germline CDR1 reads LNHDA; CDR2 reads SQIVND (reference sequence). The CDR3 is made up of 12 amino acids. V was cut by 4 bases and J by 8 bases, with 8 bases left in between. CDR3 sequence reads: CASSSPEEKLFF. The CDR3 nucleotides read TGTGCCAGTAGTAGCCCCGAGGAAAAACTGTTTTTT.

The chain is built from TRBV19 and TRBJ1-1; 8 bases line up with TRBD1. The V segment lost 3 bases and the J segment 5 bases; nucleotides outside the gene matches: 8. The CDR3 is 15 residues long. Germline-derived CDR1 and CDR2 are LNHDA and SQIVND (reference sequence). The DNA for the CDR3 is TGTGCCAGTAGTATTTCTCAGGGGGCTAGGACTGAAGCTTTCTTT. Residues: CASSISQGARTEAFF.

The rearrangement links TRBV6-5 to TRBJ1-2; 9 bases align to TRBD1. The V gene end was trimmed by 7 bases and the J gene end by 6 bases; junction bases not matched to a gene: 12. This CDR3 comprises 15 residues. In germline, CDR1 is MNHEY, CDR2 SVGAGI. For the CDR3, the DNA is TGTGCCAGCACCGGGGACAGGGCCCGTCAGCATGGCTACACCTTC. Translating it yields CASTGDRARQHGYTF.

CDR3 DNA: TGCGCCAGCAGCCCGGGACAGTCTAATTCACCCCTCCACTTT. It specifies CASSPGQSNSPLHF. The rearrangement joins TRBV10-1 to TRBJ1-6, with 7 positions matching TRBD1. The CDR3 runs to 14 residues. V lost 6 bases to trimming and J lost 6 bases; unmatched junction nucleotides: 5. CDR1 is WNHNN and CDR2 is SYGVQD in the germline V gene (reference sequence).

The J gene is TRBJ1-3, the V gene TRBV27; TRBD1 might be the D (5 bases). The V end lost 6 bases, the J end lost 0 bases, and 9 bases lay between the germline ends. The CDR3 covers 14 residues. CDR1 and CDR2 from the germline V gene are MNHEY and SMNVEV (reference sequence). The CDR3 DNA is TGTGCCAGCAGCCGCCAGGGCTCTGGAAACACCATATATTTT. Encoded protein: CASSRQGSGNTIYF.

Here the CDR3 DNA reads TGTGCCAGCGGAAGGGGGCGCGGTGAAAAACTGTTTTTT. As protein: CASGRGRGEKLFF. The V call is TRBV27, the J call TRBJ1-4, with TRBD1 matching over 7 bases. V trimming: 8 bases; J trimming: 7 bases; junction bases outside the gene matches: 7. This CDR3 is built from 13 residues. Germline loops: CDR1 MNHEY, CDR2 SMNVEV (reference sequence).

This chain uses TRBV18 with TRBJ2-5; TRBD1 is a possible D gene (5 bases). The CDR3 is 14 amino acids. Germline V CDR1 and CDR2: KGHSH, LQKENI. V dropped 4 bases and J dropped 3 bases, with 12 bases sitting between them. CDR3 DNA sequence: TGTGCCAGCTCACTCAGGGCCCTTGAAGAGACCCAGTACTTC. Translated, it gives CASSLRALEETQYF.

The chain has TRBV4-3 and TRBJ2-3; tentatively, D is TRBD1 (5 bases). The CDR3 spans 16 residues. V lost 0 bases, J lost 0 bases, and 10 bases lay in between. Germline V gene sequence: CDR1 LGHNA, CDR2 YSLEER. CDR3 loop: CASSQDWPGSTDTQYF. As DNA, the CDR3 is TGCGCCAGCAGCCAAGATTGGCCAGGGAGCACAGATACGCAGTATTTT.

The chain joins TRBV3-1 (or the pseudogene TRBV3-2) to TRBJ1-6; 7 bases map to TRBD1. Trimming at V came to 4 bases and at J to 9 bases, leaving 12 bases not matched to a gene. The CDR3 covers 16 residues. Germline assignment: CDR1 LGHDT and CDR2 YNNKEL (reference sequence). CDR3 nucleotides: TGTGCCAGCAGCCTCGGGACAGAGGTATCGGGTTCACCCCTCCACTTT. Translating it yields CASSLGTEVSGSPLHF.

This sequence joins TRBV7-9 and TRBJ1-6, with a weak D call TRBD1 (5 bases). Trimming took 5 bases from V and 5 from J, leaving 10 bases between them. Germline CDR1 and CDR2: SEHNR and FQNEAQ (reference sequence). CDR3 size: 14 residues. CDR3 sequence: CASSRDSNNSPLHF. The CDR3 bases are TGTGCCAGCAGCAGGGACTCTAATAATTCACCCCTCCACTTT.

This chain joins TRBV5-1 and TRBJ2-1; TRBD2 matches 7 bases. V was pared by 6 bases and J by 2 bases, with 5 bases of the junction left unmatched. The germline V gene has CDR1 SGHRS and CDR2 YFSETQ. The CDR3 totals 14 residues. In nucleotides, the CDR3 is TGCGCCAGCACTAGCGGAGGAGCCTACAATGAGCAGTTCTTC. Translated: CASTSGGAYNEQFF. Based on the CDR3 plus reference TRBV5-1 and TRBJ2-1, the full variable domain is KAGVTQTPRYLIKTRGQQVTLSCSPISGHRSVSWYQQTPGQGLQFLFEYFSETQRNKGNFPGRFSGRQFSNSRSEMNVSTLELGDSALYLCASTSGGAYNEQFFGPGTRLTVL.

This chain uses TRBV27 with TRBJ2-7; possibly TRBD1 for D (6 bases). CDR3 size: 11 residues. V lost 10 bases and J 4 bases, leaving 11 bases between the germline ends. From germline, CDR1 is MNHEY and CDR2 SMNVEV (reference sequence). Here the CDR3 DNA reads TGTGCCACCGGGACACAGTACGAGCAGTACTTC. This translates into CATGTQYEQYF.

This chain uses TRBV2 with TRBJ2-3, with 12 nucleotides matching TRBD2. The CDR3 length is 15 residues. With 4 bases clipped from V and 4 bases from J, the junction kept 3 bases outside the gene matches. Germline V gene data show CDR1 as SNHLY and CDR2 as FYNNEI. The CDR3 nucleotides are TGTGCCAGCAGTGCTAGCGGGGGGGCCCCAGATACGCAGTATTTT. Protein: CASSASGGAPDTQYF.

V and J are TRBV4-1 and TRBJ1-1, with 7 bases aligning to TRBD1. Germline assignment: CDR1 MGHRA and CDR2 YSYEKL. V dropped 0 bases and J dropped 11; count of bases not matched to a gene: 6. CDR3 size: 13 residues. CDR3: CASSQDPDRVAFF. The CDR3 coding sequence is TGCGCCAGCAGCCAAGATCCAGACAGGGTGGCTTTCTTT.

About this clone itself: Different DNA sequences within this sample yield the same CDR3. The chain employs TRBV12-3 or TRBV12-4 and TRBJ1-1; perhaps TRBD1 as D (5 bases). The V gene lost 3 bases and the J gene lost 5 bases, with 10 bases spanning the gap. The CDR3 covers 13 residues. This chain's CDR3 is CASSFSGGTEAFF. The CDR3 bases are TGTGCCAGCAGTTTCTCGGGGGGGACTGAAGCTTTCTTT.

The genes are TRBV15 and TRBJ2-7; D perhaps matches TRBD2 (5 bases). The CDR3 totals 16 residues. Trimming pared 0 bases from V and 3 bases from J, leaving 15 bases between. The germline V gene has CDR1 LNHNV and CDR2 YYDKDF (reference sequence). CDR3 bases: TGTGCCACCAGCAGAGATGTTCCGCAGGAGGTCTACGAGCAGTACTTC. It specifies CATSRDVPQEVYEQYF.

J is TRBJ1-1 and V is TRBV30; D is unresolved. Trimming took 5 bases from V and 7 from J, leaving 11 bases between them. In germline, CDR1 is GTSNPN, CDR2 SVGIG (reference sequence). The CDR3 extends over 11 amino acids. This chain's CDR3 is CAWSSWSEAFF. The CDR3 DNA is TGTGCCTGGTCATCTTGGAGTGAAGCTTTCTTT.

The CDR3 DNA reads TGTGCCAGCAGCGGGACTCCCTATGGCTACACCTTC. This gives the protein CASSGTPYGYTF. The J gene is TRBJ1-2, the V gene TRBV14; possibly TRBD1 for D (5 bases). Deletions cut 5 bases from V and 4 bases from J, with 8 bases between. CDR1 and CDR2 (germline): SGHDN, FVKESK. CDR3 length equals 12 residues.

The chain joins TRBV6-5 to TRBJ2-3; the D gene is possibly TRBD2 (5 bases). Germline V lookup: CDR1 MNHEY, CDR2 SVGAGI. This CDR3 is built from 12 residues. With 3 bases removed from V and 11 bases from J, the gap between germline ends came to 12 bases. In DNA, the CDR3 is TGTGCCAGCAGTTATATCGGCCGGGGGCAGTATTTT. It translates to CASSYIGRGQYF.

The V and J genes are TRBV7-2 and TRBJ1-6; D gene unclear. V lost 1 base and J 5 bases, leaving 9 bases between the germline ends. Looked up from germline, CDR1 is SGHTA and CDR2 is FQGNSA. The CDR3 spans 15 residues. The CDR3: CASSLGPADNSPLHF. As DNA, the CDR3 is TGTGCCAGCAGCTTAGGACCGGCGGATAATTCACCCCTCCACTTT.

This sequence joins TRBV27 and TRBJ2-1; possible D gene TRBD1, 6 bases. V was clipped by 7 bases and J by 7 bases, with 20 bases between them. The CDR3 has 15 residues. Germline CDR1 reads MNHEY; CDR2 reads SMNVEV (reference sequence). CDR3 residues: CASNEGGVIYNEQFF. The CDR3 DNA follows: TGTGCCAGCAACGAAGGGGGAGTCATTTATAATGAGCAGTTCTTC.

The chain is built from TRBV2 and TRBJ1-6; possible D gene TRBD1, 5 bases. The germline V gene encodes CDR1 SNHLY and CDR2 FYNNEI. The V end lost 3 bases, the J end lost 5 bases, and 8 bases lay between the germline ends. This CDR3 comprises 14 residues. CDR3 amino acids: CASSEDTNNSPLHF. The CDR3 DNA follows: TGTGCCAGCAGTGAGGACACCAATAATTCACCCCTCCACTTT.

This clone was seen a single time. The rearrangement uses TRBV6-5 and TRBJ2-1; the match to TRBD1 covers 10 bases. This CDR3 contains 14 residues. The V segment lost 8 bases and the J segment 4 bases; nucleotides outside the gene matches: 5. From germline, CDR1 is MNHEY and CDR2 SVGAGI. CDR3: CASGDRGPYNEQFF. The DNA for the CDR3 is TGTGCCAGCGGCGACAGGGGGCCTTACAATGAGCAGTTCTTC.

V and J are TRBV10-3 and TRBJ1-6; D gene ambiguous. The CDR3 contains 14 residues. Germline lookup yields CDR1 ENHRY and CDR2 SYGVKD. V was cut by 7 bases and J by 4 bases, with 11 bases left in between. In DNA, the CDR3 is TGTGCCATCAACGAGGGCAATTATAATTCACCCCTCCACTTT. This gives the protein CAINEGNYNSPLHF.

In DNA, the CDR3 is TGTGCCAGCAGCCCATCCGCGAGTGTAAACTACAATGAGCAGTTCTTC. Its protein product is CASSPSASVNYNEQFF. The J gene is TRBJ2-1, the V gene TRBV13; no reliable D call. Germline lookup yields CDR1 PRHDT and CDR2 FYEKMQ (reference sequence). Between the trimmed V and J ends, which lost 5 bases and 3 bases, there was a span of 17 bases. The CDR3 runs 16 residues.